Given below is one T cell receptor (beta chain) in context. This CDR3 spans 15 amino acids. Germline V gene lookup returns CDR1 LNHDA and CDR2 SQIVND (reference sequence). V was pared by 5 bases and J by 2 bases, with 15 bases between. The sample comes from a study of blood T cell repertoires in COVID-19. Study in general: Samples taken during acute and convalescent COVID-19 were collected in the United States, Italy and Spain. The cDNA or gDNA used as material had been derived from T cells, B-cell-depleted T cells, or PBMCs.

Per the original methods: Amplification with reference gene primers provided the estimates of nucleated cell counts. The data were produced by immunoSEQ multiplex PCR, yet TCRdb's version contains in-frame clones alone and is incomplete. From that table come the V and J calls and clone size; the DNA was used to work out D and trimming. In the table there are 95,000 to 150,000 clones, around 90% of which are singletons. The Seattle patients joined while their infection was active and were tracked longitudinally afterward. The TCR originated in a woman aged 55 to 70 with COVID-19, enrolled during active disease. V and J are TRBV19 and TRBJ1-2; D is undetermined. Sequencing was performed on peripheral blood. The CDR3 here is CASSPQAATNYGYTF. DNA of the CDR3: TGTGCCAGTAGTCCCCAGGCAGCAACCAACTATGGCTACACCTTC.